Presented here are 12 T cell receptor beta chains from one specimen sequenced in a study of OX40 agonist ivuxolimab in advanced cancers. The protocol was immunoSEQ multiplex PCR, while the TCRdb copy is restricted to in-frame clones and leaves out a portion. The sample has tens of thousands of clones, nearly 85% seen once; the top ten hold approximately 10%. This specimen consisted of CD4+ or CD8+ T cells sorted from blood, obtained in a trial of the OX40 agonist ivuxolimab. These receptors originate from an adult with an advanced solid tumor such as melanoma, head and neck, liver or kidney cancer.

The CDR3 bases are TGCAGCGTTCTGGGTGGGCGCGGCACAGATACGCAGTATTTT. This sequence encodes CSVLGGRGTDTQYF. This chain links TRBV29-1 with TRBJ2-3; no reliable D call. The V gene lost 5 bases and the J gene lost 1 base, with 13 bases spanning the gap. The CDR3 extends over 14 amino acids. Germline CDR1 is SQVTM and CDR2 is ANQGSEA.

The chain is built from TRBV9 and TRBJ2-7; D is undetermined. V was pared by 0 bases and J by 2 bases, with 18 bases between. This CDR3 contains 17 residues. From germline, CDR1 is SGDLS and CDR2 YYNGEE. In DNA form, the CDR3 reads TGTGCCAGCAGCGTAGAAAGGTCGCATCTCCTAACCTACGAGCAGTACGTC. Residues: CASSVERSHLLTYEQYV.

This clone was found a few times. This chain uses TRBV7-3 with TRBJ1-1; TRBD1 is a possible D gene (5 bases). There are 13 residues in the CDR3. Germline V gives CDR1 SGHTA, CDR2 FQGTGA. Trimming removed 2 bases from V and 4 bases from J, with 8 bases in between. The CDR3 nucleotides are TGTGCCAGCAGCTTAGGGGCGGGCACTGAAGCTTTCTTT. Its protein is CASSLGAGTEAFF.

This clone came up a few times. V usage is TRBV13 and J usage is TRBJ2-2, with D possibly TRBD2 on 5 matching bases. The CDR3 has 17 amino acids. The V end lost 0 bases, the J end lost 3 bases, and 14 bases lay between the germline ends. Per germline, CDR1 PRHDT and CDR2 FYEKMQ (reference sequence). DNA for the CDR3: TGTGCCAGCAGCTTAGGCCTAAGAGGGTTGGACACCGGGGAGCTGTTTTTT. Its translation: CASSLGLRGLDTGELFF.

This chain uses TRBV28 with TRBJ2-7; TRBD2 is a possible D gene (5 bases). Germline values: CDR1 MDHEN, CDR2 SYDVKM. The CDR3 has 13 amino acids. The V and J ends lost 6 bases and 1 base respectively, with 10 bases between them. This CDR3 is CASSPSGSYEQYV. The CDR3, as DNA: TGTGCCAGCAGCCCCTCGGGGTCCTACGAGCAGTACGTC.

The V gene is TRBV27, the J gene TRBJ1-3, with TRBD1 as a possible D gene (5 bases). The germline V gene encodes CDR1 MNHEY and CDR2 SMNVEV (reference sequence). The germline V and J ends were trimmed by 4 bases and 3 bases, with 19 bases remaining between them. CDR3 length: 17 amino acids. For the CDR3, the DNA is TGTGCCAGCAGTTCCCTCGGTGGCAGGGAGTATGGAAACACCATATATTTT. This sequence encodes CASSSLGGREYGNTIYF.

The chain couples TRBV19 to TRBJ2-5, with D perhaps TRBD2 (7 bases). The germline V and J ends were trimmed by 7 bases and 0 bases, with 12 bases remaining between them. Germline-derived CDR1 and CDR2 are LNHDA and SQIVND (reference sequence). The CDR3 loop spans 14 amino acids. The CDR3, as DNA: TGTGCCAGTAAGGGCGGGGGCAACCAAGAGACCCAGTACTTC. Encoded protein: CASKGGGNQETQYF.

V is TRBV27 and J is TRBJ1-2; TRBD1 is a possible D gene (6 bases). The CDR3 totals 16 residues. CDR1 is MNHEY and CDR2 is SMNVEV in the germline V gene (reference sequence). Trimming shortened V by 1 base and J by 7 bases, and 19 bases separated the two germline ends. CDR3 in DNA: TGTGCCAGCAGTTTATTGAAGGGGGTCAGGCTTTTTGGCTACACCTTC. Translating gives CASSLLKGVRLFGYTF.

This clone is a singleton in its sample. The chain is built from TRBV28 and TRBJ1-5, with TRBD1 identical over 9 bases. The germline gives CDR1 MDHEN, CDR2 SYDVKM. This CDR3 has 14 amino acids. V lost 6 bases, J lost 6 bases, and 6 bases stayed unmatched. The CDR3: CASRGQGSSQPQHF. The CDR3 DNA follows: TGTGCCAGCAGGGGACAGGGTAGTAGTCAGCCCCAGCATTTT. The whole variable domain, remainder taken from reference TRBV28 and TRBJ1-5, is DVKVTQSSRYLVKRTGEKVFLECVQDMDHENMFWYRQDPGLGLRLIYFSYDVKMKEKGDIPEGYSVSREKKERFSLILESASTNQTSMYLCASRGQGSSQPQHFGDGTRLSIL.

This chain uses TRBV29-1 with TRBJ2-5; the D gene could be TRBD1 or TRBD2 (5 bases each). This CDR3 contains 13 residues. Trimming stripped 7 bases from V and 2 bases from J, with 14 bases between. Germline-derived CDR1 and CDR2 are SQVTM and ANQGSEA. Written as DNA, the CDR3 is TGCAGCGCCGACGGGGACCATCAAGAGACCCAGTACTTC. Amino acid sequence: CSADGDHQETQYF. Full variable domain (remainder filled in from reference TRBV29-1 and TRBJ2-5): SAVISQKPSRDICQRGTSLTIQCQVDSQVTMMFWYRQQPGQSLTLIATANQGSEATYESGFVIDKFPISRPNLTFSTLTVSNMSPEDSSIYLCSADGDHQETQYFGPGTRLLVL.

V is TRBV5-8 and J is TRBJ2-7, with no clear D. Germline-derived CDR1 and CDR2 are SGHTS and YDEGEE. This CDR3 has 13 residues. The V and J ends lost 9 bases and 4 bases respectively, with 17 bases between them. Here the CDR3 DNA reads TGTGCCACTCGCGGAGAAGGAGATTACGAGCAGTACGTC. Translated: CATRGEGDYEQYV.

The J gene is TRBJ2-3, the V gene TRBV28; 7 nucleotides match TRBD2. V shed 3 bases, J shed 6 bases, and the junction held 9 bases outside the gene matches. The V gene's germline CDR1 is MDHEN and CDR2 SYDVKM. The CDR3 totals 15 residues. CDR3 bases: TGTGCCAGCAGTTTGTCTCGGAGGGAGGGTGATACGCAGTATTTT. Encoded protein: CASSLSRREGDTQYF.